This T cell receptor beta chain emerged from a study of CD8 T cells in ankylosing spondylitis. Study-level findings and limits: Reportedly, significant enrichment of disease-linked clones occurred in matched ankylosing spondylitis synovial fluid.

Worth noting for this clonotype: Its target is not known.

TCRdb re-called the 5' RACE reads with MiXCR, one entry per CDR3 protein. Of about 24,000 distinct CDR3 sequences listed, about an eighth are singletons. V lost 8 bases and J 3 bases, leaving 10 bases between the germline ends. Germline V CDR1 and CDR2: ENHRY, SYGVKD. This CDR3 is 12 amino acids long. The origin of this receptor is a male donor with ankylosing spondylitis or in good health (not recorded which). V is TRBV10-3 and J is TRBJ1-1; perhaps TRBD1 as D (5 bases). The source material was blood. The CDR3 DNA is TGTGCCATCCAGGAGGGGTACACTGAAGCTTTCTTT. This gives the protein CAIQEGYTEAFF.